What follows is one T cell receptor (beta chain) and its context. Its antigen is not identified. CDR3 length: 16 residues. Germline V gene data show CDR1 as SGHTA and CDR2 as FQGTGA. V was pared by 5 bases and J by 6 bases, with 10 bases of the junction left unmatched. The data were produced by immunoSEQ multiplex PCR, yet TCRdb's version contains in-frame clones alone and is incomplete. The sample yields 150,000 to 250,000 clones, roughly 92% seen once. The sample is drawn from a study of T cell responses to AZD1222 COVID-19 vaccine. Overall study results and limits: A mostly white British donor set with more females was recruited, and clonal diversity was possibly underestimated. Two AZD1222 administrations were followed by greater Spike-specific TCR breadth and depth. Only 5 to 7 AZD1222 recipients tested seropositive at baseline.

The receptor was derived from an adult who received the AZD1222 COVID-19 vaccine. This chain joins TRBV7-3 and TRBJ2-1; TRBD2 aligns across 10 bases. This sample comprised peripheral blood, obtained 28 days after the second AZD1222 dose. The CDR3 sequence: CASSAWTSGPSNEQFF. The CDR3 DNA sequence: TGTGCCAGCAGCGCCTGGACTAGCGGCCCCAGCAATGAGCAGTTCTTC.